The 19 T cell receptor beta chains given below trace back to one sample, sequenced in a study of T cell responses to AZD1222 COVID-19 vaccine. The assay was immunoSEQ multiplex PCR, and TCRdb's table has in-frame clones only and misses some. The table includes about 180,000 clones, roughly 94% detected once. The sample here was peripheral blood, taken 28 days after the second AZD1222 dose. The source is an adult who received the AZD1222 COVID-19 vaccine.

The CDR3 sequence: CASSKKGATDTQYF. The CDR3 DNA reads as TGTGCCAGCAGCAAAAAGGGGGCCACAGATACGCAGTATTTT. This chain uses TRBV5-4 with TRBJ2-3; TRBD1 aligns across 7 bases. Per the germline V gene, CDR1 is SGHNT and CDR2 is YYREEE (reference sequence). The J segment lost 2 bases and the V segment lost 4 bases, leaving 4 bases of the junction unmatched. This CDR3 is built from 14 residues. The whole variable domain, filled in from reference TRBV5-4 and TRBJ2-3, reads ETGVTQSPTHLIKTRGQQVTLRCSSQSGHNTVSWYQQALGQGPQFIFQYYREEENGRGNFPPRFSGLQFPNYSSELNVNALELDDSALYLCASSKKGATDTQYFGPGTRLTVL.

This clone was seen only once. The rearrangement joins TRBV5-5 to TRBJ2-7; D not resolved. The V end was cut by 0 bases, the J end by 6 bases, with 16 bases between. Germline V lookup: CDR1 SGHKS, CDR2 YYEKEE (reference sequence). CDR3 size: 15 residues. CDR3 bases: TGTGCCAGCAGCTTGGGACCCAACCCCTCCAGCGAGCAGTACTTC. Translation: CASSLGPNPSSEQYF.

V gene TRBV5-1 combines with J gene TRBJ2-4; a weak D match, TRBD1 (5 bases). From germline, CDR1 is SGHRS and CDR2 YFSETQ. This CDR3 region has 17 residues. Trimming removed 1 base at V and 0 bases at J, with 14 bases between. The CDR3 bases are TGCGCCAGCAGCTTGAATTTTGACAGCCCAGCCAAAAACATTCAGTACTTC. This encodes CASSLNFDSPAKNIQYF.

The sample holds one count of this clone. The CDR3 region has the DNA TGTGCCAGCAGCCAAGACATGGGTGGGAACACCATATATTTT. It translates to CASSQDMGGNTIYF. The genes are TRBV14 and TRBJ1-3, with D unclear. Trimming stripped 0 bases from V and 7 bases from J, with 10 bases between. This CDR3 is built from 14 residues. Looked up from germline, CDR1 is SGHDN and CDR2 is FVKESK. The whole variable domain, filled in from reference TRBV14 and TRBJ1-3, reads EAGVTQFPSHSVIEKGQTVTLRCDPISGHDNLYWYRRVMGKEIKFLLHFVKESKQDESGMPNNRFLAERTGGTYSTLKVQPAELEDSGVYFCASSQDMGGNTIYFGEGSWLTVV.

V usage is TRBV6-5 and J usage is TRBJ1-2; D gene ambiguous. Deletions cut 0 bases from V and 8 bases from J, with 16 bases between. CDR1 and CDR2 (germline): MNHEY, SVGAGI. The CDR3 length is 15 residues. The CDR3 reads CASSYSGRRSGGYTF. The DNA for the CDR3 is TGTGCCAGCAGTTACTCCGGGAGGCGGTCGGGCGGCTACACCTTC.

CDR3 region: CASSSSGMREKLFF. Here the CDR3 DNA reads TGTGCCAGCAGCTCATCAGGGATGCGCGAAAAACTGTTTTTT. This rearrangement joins TRBV11-2 to TRBJ1-4; tentative D call: TRBD1 (5 bases). Germline loops: CDR1 SGHAT, CDR2 FQNNGV. The CDR3 is made up of 14 amino acids. Trimming stripped 4 bases from V and 8 bases from J, with 14 bases between.

The chain carries TRBV18 and TRBJ2-7; 7 bases map to TRBD1. The CDR3 length is 15 residues. Germline V gene data show CDR1 as KGHSH and CDR2 as LQKENI. J lost 3 bases, V lost 2 bases, and 7 bases had no gene match. The CDR3 sequence is CASSPGDRVGYEQYF. The CDR3 DNA reads as TGTGCCAGCTCACCAGGAGACAGGGTCGGCTACGAGCAGTACTTC. The full variable domain, in which reference TRBV18 and TRBJ2-7 provide the parts outside the CDR3, is NAGVMQNPRHLVRRRGQEARLRCSPMKGHSHVYWYRQLPEEGLKFMVYLQKENIIDESGMPKERFSAEFPKEGPSILRIQQVVRGDSAAYFCASSPGDRVGYEQYFGPGTRLTVT.

The chain uses TRBV14 and TRBJ2-5, with TRBD1 identical over 9 bases. CDR3 length: 17 amino acids. Trimming took 4 bases from V and 4 from J; bases not matched to a gene: 13. Looked up from germline, CDR1 is SGHDN and CDR2 is FVKESK. In nucleotides, the CDR3 is TGTGCCAGCAGCCCCACCCTAGGACAGGGGATTCGAGAGACCCAGTACTTC. Translated, it gives CASSPTLGQGIRETQYF.

V gene TRBV5-6 combines with J gene TRBJ2-7; D call uncertain. Trimming pared 0 bases from V and 0 bases from J, leaving 4 bases between. The CDR3 runs 13 residues. The germline V gene encodes CDR1 SGHDT and CDR2 YYEEEE. The CDR3 DNA follows: TGTGCCAGCAGCTTGGGTTTCTCCTACGAGCAGTACTTC. This translates into CASSLGFSYEQYF.

The chain carries TRBV27 and TRBJ2-7; D gene unclear. Trimming shortened V by 3 bases and J by 6 bases, and 9 bases separated the two germline ends. The CDR3 extends over 12 amino acids. Germline V gives CDR1 MNHEY, CDR2 SMNVEV (reference sequence). The CDR3 loop reads CASSFNSGEQYF. The CDR3 region has the DNA TGTGCCAGCAGTTTTAATTCTGGCGAGCAGTACTTC.

The gene calls are TRBV27 and TRBJ2-2, with D unclear. CDR3 length equals 17 residues. CDR1 is MNHEY and CDR2 is SMNVEV in the germline V gene (reference sequence). Trimming cost V 3 bases and J 2 bases, with 16 bases left between them. The DNA for the CDR3 is TGTGCCAGCAGTTTGAATCCCCCTTTTACTAACACCGGGGAGCTGTTTTTT. Protein: CASSLNPPFTNTGELFF.

The V call is TRBV5-6, the J call TRBJ1-5; D not certain. The length of the CDR3 is 14 residues. V lost 4 bases, J lost 0 bases, and 8 bases lay in between. The V gene's germline CDR1 is SGHDT and CDR2 YYEEEE. The CDR3 reads CASSRRVSNQPQHF. CDR3 nucleotide sequence: TGTGCCAGCAGCCGGCGGGTTAGCAATCAGCCCCAGCATTTT.

The rearrangement uses TRBV15 and TRBJ1-5; no clear D gene. Between the trimmed V and J ends, which lost 5 bases and 0 bases, there was a span of 11 bases. Germline CDR1 and CDR2: LNHNV and YYDKDF (reference sequence). CDR3 length equals 15 residues. CDR3 loop: CATSLSFYSNQPQHF. CDR3 nucleotide sequence: TGTGCCACCAGCTTGAGTTTTTATAGCAATCAGCCCCAGCATTTT.

The chain joins TRBV7-2 to TRBJ1-1, with D possibly being TRBD1 (5 bases). The CDR3 consists of 13 residues. The germline V and J ends were trimmed by 3 bases and 4 bases, with 9 bases remaining between them. Looked up from germline, CDR1 is SGHTA and CDR2 is FQGNSA. CDR3 nucleotide sequence: TGTGCCAGCAGCTTCGGAGGGGCCACTGAAGCTTTCTTT. Its protein is CASSFGGATEAFF.

The V call is TRBV11-3, the J call TRBJ1-1; D ambiguous. The ends were cut back, 5 bases at V and 1 base at J, with 11 bases in the middle. Germline V CDR1 and CDR2: SGHNT, YENEEA. The CDR3 contains 14 residues. The DNA of the CDR3 is TGTGCCAGCAGCAGTGACTTCGGGAACACTGAAGCTTTCTTT. It yields the protein CASSSDFGNTEAFF.

This clone was observed a single time. The chain employs TRBV7-3 and TRBJ2-5; 9 bases map to TRBD1. V shed 3 bases, J shed 4 bases, and the junction held 3 bases outside the gene matches. This CDR3 region has 14 residues. Germline assignment: CDR1 SGHTA and CDR2 FQGTGA. DNA for the CDR3: TGTGCCAGCAGCTTCACAGGGGGCGGAGAGACCCAGTACTTC. Translation gives CASSFTGGGETQYF.

This clone was detected once. The chain links TRBV4-1 to TRBJ1-1, with D uncertain. The CDR3 runs 12 residues. The V end lost 4 bases, the J end lost 7 bases, and 10 bases lay between the germline ends. CDR1 is MGHRA, CDR2 YSYEKL, per germline. The CDR3 DNA is TGCGCCAGCAGCCCAGAAACAAATGAAGCTTTCTTT. Amino acid sequence: CASSPETNEAFF.

The chain employs TRBV27 and TRBJ1-5, with a weak D call TRBD1 (5 bases). CDR3 length: 14 residues. Germline V gives CDR1 MNHEY, CDR2 SMNVEV (reference sequence). V shed 8 bases and J shed 1 base, with 12 bases lying between them. In DNA, the CDR3 is TGTGCCAGCTCGGACATTTTGAGCAATCAGCCCCAGCATTTT. It yields the protein CASSDILSNQPQHF.

The chain links TRBV7-8 to TRBJ1-4; TRBD1 aligns across 7 bases. There are 15 residues in the CDR3. Germline CDR1 and CDR2: SGHVS and FQNEAQ. With V trimmed by 2 bases and J by 5 bases, 5 bases remained unmatched. CDR3: CASSLSGGGNEKLFF. The CDR3 bases are TGTGCCAGCAGCTTATCAGGGGGAGGGAATGAAAAACTGTTTTTT. Filled out from reference TRBV7-8 and TRBJ1-4, the complete variable domain reads GAGVSQSPRYKVAKRGQDVALRCDPISGHVSLFWYQQALGQGPEFLTYFQNEAQLDKSGLPSDRFFAERPEGSVSTLKIQRTQQEDSAVYLCASSLSGGGNEKLFFGSGTQLSVL.